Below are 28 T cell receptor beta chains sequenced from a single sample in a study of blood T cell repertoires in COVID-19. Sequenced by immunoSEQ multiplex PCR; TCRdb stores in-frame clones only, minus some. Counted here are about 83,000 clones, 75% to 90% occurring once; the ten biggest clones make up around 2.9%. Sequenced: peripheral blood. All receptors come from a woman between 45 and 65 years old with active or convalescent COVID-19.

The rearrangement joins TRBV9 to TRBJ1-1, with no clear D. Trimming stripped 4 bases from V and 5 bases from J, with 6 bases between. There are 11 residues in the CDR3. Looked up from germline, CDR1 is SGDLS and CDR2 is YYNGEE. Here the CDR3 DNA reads TGTGCCAGCAGCCCTCTAACTGAAGCTTTCTTT. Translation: CASSPLTEAFF.

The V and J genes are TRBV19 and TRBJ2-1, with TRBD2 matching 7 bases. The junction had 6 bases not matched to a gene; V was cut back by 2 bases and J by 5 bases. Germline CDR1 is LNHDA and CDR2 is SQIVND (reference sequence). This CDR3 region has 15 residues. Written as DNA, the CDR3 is TGTGCCAGTAGTATATCGGCCGGGACTAACAATGAGCAGTTCTTC. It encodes CASSISAGTNNEQFF.

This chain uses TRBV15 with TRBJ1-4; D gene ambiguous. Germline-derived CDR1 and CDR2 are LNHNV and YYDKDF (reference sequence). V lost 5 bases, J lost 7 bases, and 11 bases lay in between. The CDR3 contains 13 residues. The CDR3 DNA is TGTGCCACCAGCTCCAGGCCAGGTGAAAAACTGTTTTTT. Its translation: CATSSRPGEKLFF.

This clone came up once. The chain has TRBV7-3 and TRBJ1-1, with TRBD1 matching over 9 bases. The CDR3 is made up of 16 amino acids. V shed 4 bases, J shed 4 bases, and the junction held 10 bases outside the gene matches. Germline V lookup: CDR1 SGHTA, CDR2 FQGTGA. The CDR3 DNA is TGTGCCAGCAGCTCCTCCCAGGGACAGGGTGGCACTGAAGCTTTCTTT. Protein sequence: CASSSSQGQGGTEAFF.

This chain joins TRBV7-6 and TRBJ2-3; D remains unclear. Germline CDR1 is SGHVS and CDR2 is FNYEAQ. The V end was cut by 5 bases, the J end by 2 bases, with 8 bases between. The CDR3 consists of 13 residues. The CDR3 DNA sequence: TGTGCCAGCAGCCGAATAGTCACAGATACGCAGTATTTT. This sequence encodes CASSRIVTDTQYF.

The chain's CDR3 is CASSYGQGSGYTF. DNA of the CDR3: TGCGCCAGCAGCTACGGACAGGGTTCTGGCTACACCTTC. The V gene is TRBV5-1, the J gene TRBJ1-2; TRBD1 agrees at 8 bases. The germline gives CDR1 SGHRS, CDR2 YFSETQ. With 3 bases clipped from V and 7 bases from J, the junction kept 5 bases outside the gene matches. The CDR3 has 13 amino acids.

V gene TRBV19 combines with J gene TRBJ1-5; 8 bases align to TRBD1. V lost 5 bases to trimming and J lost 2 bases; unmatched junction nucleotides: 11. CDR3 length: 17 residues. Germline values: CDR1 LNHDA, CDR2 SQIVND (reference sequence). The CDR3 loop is CASSGAGTGGGNQPQHF. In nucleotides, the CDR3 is TGTGCCAGTAGTGGAGCCGGGACAGGCGGGGGCAATCAGCCCCAGCATTTT. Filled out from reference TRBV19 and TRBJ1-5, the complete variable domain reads DGGITQSPKYLFRKEGQNVTLSCEQNLNHDAMYWYRQDPGQGLRLIYYSQIVNDFQKGDIAEGYSVSREKKESFPLTVTSAQKNPTAFYLCASSGAGTGGGNQPQHFGDGTRLSIL.

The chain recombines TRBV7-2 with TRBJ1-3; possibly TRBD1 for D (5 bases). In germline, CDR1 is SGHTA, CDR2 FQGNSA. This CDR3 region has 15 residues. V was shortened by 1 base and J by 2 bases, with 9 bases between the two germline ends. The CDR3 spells CASSLGGGAGNTIYF. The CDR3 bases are TGTGCCAGCAGCTTAGGGGGCGGGGCTGGAAACACCATATATTTT.

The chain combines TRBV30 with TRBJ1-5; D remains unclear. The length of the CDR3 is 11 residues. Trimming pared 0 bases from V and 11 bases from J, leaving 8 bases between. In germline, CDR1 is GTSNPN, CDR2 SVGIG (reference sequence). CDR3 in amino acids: CAWSVGGSQHF. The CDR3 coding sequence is TGTGCCTGGAGTGTAGGCGGTTCCCAGCATTTT.

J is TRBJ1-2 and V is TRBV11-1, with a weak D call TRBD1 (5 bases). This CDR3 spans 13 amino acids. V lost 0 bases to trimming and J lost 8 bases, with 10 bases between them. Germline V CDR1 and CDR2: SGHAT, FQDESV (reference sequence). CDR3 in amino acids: CASSLAETAGYTF. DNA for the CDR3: TGTGCCAGCAGCTTAGCGGAGACAGCCGGCTACACCTTC.

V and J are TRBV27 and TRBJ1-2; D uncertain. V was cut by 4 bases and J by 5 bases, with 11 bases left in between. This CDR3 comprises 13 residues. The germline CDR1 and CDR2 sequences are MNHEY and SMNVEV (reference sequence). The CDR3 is CASSYGRLYGYTF. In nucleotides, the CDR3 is TGTGCCAGCAGTTATGGCAGGCTTTATGGCTACACCTTC.

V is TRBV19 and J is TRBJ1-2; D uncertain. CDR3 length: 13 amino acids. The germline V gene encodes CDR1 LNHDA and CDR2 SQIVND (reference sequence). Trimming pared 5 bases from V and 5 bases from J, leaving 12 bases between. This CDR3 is CASSAEPTYGYTF. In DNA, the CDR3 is TGTGCCAGTAGTGCGGAGCCTACTTATGGCTACACCTTC.

In DNA, the CDR3 is TGTGCCAGCAGCTCACAGGGGGCTGGGAACGAGCAGTACTTC. It encodes CASSSQGAGNEQYF. The chain carries TRBV7-6 and TRBJ2-7, with 9 positions matching TRBD1. V lost 4 bases and J lost 5; bases outside the gene matches: 6. The CDR3 loop spans 14 amino acids. Germline values: CDR1 SGHVS, CDR2 FNYEAQ.

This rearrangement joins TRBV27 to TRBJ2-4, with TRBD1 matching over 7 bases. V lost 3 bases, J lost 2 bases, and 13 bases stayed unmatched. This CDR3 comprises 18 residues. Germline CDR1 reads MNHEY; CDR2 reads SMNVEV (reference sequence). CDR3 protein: CASSFTGARVPTKNIQYF. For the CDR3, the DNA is TGTGCCAGCAGTTTCACAGGGGCGCGAGTTCCAACCAAAAACATTCAGTACTTC.

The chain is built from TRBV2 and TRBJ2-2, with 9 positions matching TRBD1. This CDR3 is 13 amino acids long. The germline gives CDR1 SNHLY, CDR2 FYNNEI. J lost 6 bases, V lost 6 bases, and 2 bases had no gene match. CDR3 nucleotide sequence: TGTGCCAGCAGCCGGACAGGGGCCGGGGAGCTGTTTTTT. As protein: CASSRTGAGELFF. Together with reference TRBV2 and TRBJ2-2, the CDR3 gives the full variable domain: EPEVTQTPSHQVTQMGQEVILRCVPISNHLYFYWYRQILGQKVEFLVSFYNNEISEKSEIFDDQFSVERPDGSNFTLKIRSTKLEDSAMYFCASSRTGAGELFFGEGSRLTVL.

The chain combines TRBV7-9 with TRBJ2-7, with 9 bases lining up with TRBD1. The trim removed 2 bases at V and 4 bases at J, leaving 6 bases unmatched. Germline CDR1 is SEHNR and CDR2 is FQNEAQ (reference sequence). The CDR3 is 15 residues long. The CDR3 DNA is TGTGCCAGCAGCTTATTTACAGGGGGCCTGTACGAGCAGTACTTC. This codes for CASSLFTGGLYEQYF.

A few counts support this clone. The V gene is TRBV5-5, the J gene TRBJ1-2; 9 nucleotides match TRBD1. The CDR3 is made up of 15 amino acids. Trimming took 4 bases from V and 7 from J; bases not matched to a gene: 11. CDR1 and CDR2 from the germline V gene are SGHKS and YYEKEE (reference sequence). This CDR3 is CASSLLGDRASGYTF. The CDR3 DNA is TGTGCCAGCAGCCTGCTTGGGGACAGGGCGAGTGGCTACACCTTC.

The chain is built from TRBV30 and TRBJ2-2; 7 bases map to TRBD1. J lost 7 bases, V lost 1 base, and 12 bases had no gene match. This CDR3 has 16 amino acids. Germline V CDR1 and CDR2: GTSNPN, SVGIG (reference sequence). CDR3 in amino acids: CAWSEDPDRVIGELFF. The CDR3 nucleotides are TGTGCCTGGAGTGAGGATCCTGACAGGGTCATCGGGGAGCTGTTTTTT.

This CDR3 reads CASLGQGSTEAFF. The CDR3 DNA follows: TGTGCCAGCCTCGGACAGGGTAGCACTGAAGCTTTCTTT. The chain has TRBV25-1 and TRBJ1-1; 8 bases align to TRBD1. The CDR3 consists of 13 residues. From germline, CDR1 is MGHDK and CDR2 SYGVNS. J gave up 4 bases and V 8 bases, and 6 bases lay outside the gene matches.

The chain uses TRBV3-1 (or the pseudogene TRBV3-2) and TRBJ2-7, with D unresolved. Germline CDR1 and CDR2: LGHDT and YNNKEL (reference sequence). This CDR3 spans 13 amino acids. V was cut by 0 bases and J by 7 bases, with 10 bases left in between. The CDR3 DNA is TGTGCCAGCAGCCAAGATCTGCGTCTGGAGCAGTACTTC. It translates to CASSQDLRLEQYF.

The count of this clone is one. The CDR3 DNA is TGTGCCAGCAGCTTAGGCCTAGCGGGGTTAGGGGAGCAGTTCTTC. Protein: CASSLGLAGLGEQFF. V and J are TRBV11-1 and TRBJ2-1, with 9 positions matching TRBD2. Germline CDR1 reads SGHAT; CDR2 reads FQDESV (reference sequence). This CDR3 comprises 15 residues. Germline trimming cut 1 base from V and 10 bases from J; bases unmatched to any gene: 8.

DNA for the CDR3: TGCGCCAGCAGTCCAGCGGGACAGGCCTACGAGCAGTACTTC. This gives the protein CASSPAGQAYEQYF. This sequence joins TRBV5-1 and TRBJ2-7; D is possibly TRBD1 (8 bases). Looked up from germline, CDR1 is SGHRS and CDR2 is YFSETQ. This CDR3 spans 14 amino acids. V shed 5 bases and J shed 2 bases, with 14 bases lying between them.

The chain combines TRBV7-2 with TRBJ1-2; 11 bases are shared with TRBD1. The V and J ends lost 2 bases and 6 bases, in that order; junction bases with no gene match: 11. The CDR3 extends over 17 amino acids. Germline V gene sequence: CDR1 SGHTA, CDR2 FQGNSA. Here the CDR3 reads CASSLRPGTGGKDGYTF. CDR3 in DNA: TGTGCCAGCAGCTTAAGGCCCGGGACAGGGGGGAAGGATGGCTACACCTTC.

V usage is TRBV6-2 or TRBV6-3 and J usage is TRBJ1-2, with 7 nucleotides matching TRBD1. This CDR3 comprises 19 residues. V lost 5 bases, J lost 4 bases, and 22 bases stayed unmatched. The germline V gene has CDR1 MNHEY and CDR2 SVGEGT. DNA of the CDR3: TGTGCCAGCAGTCCCACCCGGACAGGATCTACAGCGGCCTCCTATGGCTACACCTTC. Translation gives CASSPTRTGSTAASYGYTF.

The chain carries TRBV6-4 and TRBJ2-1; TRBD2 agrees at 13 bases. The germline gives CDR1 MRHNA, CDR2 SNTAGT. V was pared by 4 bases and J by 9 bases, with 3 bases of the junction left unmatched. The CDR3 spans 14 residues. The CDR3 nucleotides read TGTGCCAGCAGTGTACTAGCGGGGGGGGTTGAGCAGTTCTTC. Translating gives CASSVLAGGVEQFF.

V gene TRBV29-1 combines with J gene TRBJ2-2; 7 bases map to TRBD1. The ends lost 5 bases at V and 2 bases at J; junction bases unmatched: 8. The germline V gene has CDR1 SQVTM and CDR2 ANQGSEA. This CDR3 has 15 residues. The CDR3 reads CSVTRGLGNTGELFF. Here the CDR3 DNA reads TGCAGCGTTACGAGGGGGCTCGGTAACACCGGGGAGCTGTTTTTT.

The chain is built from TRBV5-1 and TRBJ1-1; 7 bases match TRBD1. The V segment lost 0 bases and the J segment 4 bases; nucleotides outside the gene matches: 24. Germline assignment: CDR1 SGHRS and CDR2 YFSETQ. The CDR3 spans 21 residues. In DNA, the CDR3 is TGCGCCAGCAGCTTGGGGGATAATAACGTAAAAACAGGGGATTATTCCACTGAAGCTTTCTTT. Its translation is CASSLGDNNVKTGDYSTEAFF.

DNA of the CDR3: TGCGCCAGCAGCACCTCACCCTCTTACGGGAATTCACCCCTCCACTTT. It yields the protein CASSTSPSYGNSPLHF. The chain recombines TRBV5-1 with TRBJ1-6; no definite D call. The CDR3 is 16 residues long. The germline V and J ends were trimmed by 4 bases and 7 bases, with 18 bases remaining between them. Germline V gene data show CDR1 as SGHRS and CDR2 as YFSETQ.